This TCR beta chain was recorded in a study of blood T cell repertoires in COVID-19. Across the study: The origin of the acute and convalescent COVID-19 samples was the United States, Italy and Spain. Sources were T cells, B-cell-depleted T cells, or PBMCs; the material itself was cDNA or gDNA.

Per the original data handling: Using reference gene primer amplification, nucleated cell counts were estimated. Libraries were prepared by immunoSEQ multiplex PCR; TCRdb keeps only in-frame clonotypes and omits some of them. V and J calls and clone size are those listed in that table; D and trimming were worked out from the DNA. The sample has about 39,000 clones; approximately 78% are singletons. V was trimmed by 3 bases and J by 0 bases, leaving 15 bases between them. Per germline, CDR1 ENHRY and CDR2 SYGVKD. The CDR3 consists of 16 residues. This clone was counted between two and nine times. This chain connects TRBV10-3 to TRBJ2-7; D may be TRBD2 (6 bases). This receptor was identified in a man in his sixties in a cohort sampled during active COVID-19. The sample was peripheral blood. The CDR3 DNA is TGTGCCATCAGTGACCCGGGACGGGGGTTCTCCTACGAGCAGTACTTC. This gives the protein CAISDPGRGFSYEQYF.